The clone carrying this T cell receptor beta chain has just a few counts. Its specificity is unknown. This record belongs to a study of beta chain features in type 1 diabetes. Germline CDR1 SQVTM, CDR2 ANQGSEA. J was trimmed by 4 bases and V by 4 bases; bases with no gene match: 11. The CDR3 runs to 15 residues. Broader study findings: The naive, central memory and Treg TCRB repertoires showed an apparent similarity that was greater among patients than among healthy donors.

The sequenced template was cDNA made from the entire isolated RNA. Regulatory, naive and central memory T cell samples averaged approximately 3.9 million reads. Sequencing was performed with immunoSEQ multiplex PCR; in TCRdb, only in-frame clones are kept and a portion is missing. The sample records over 700,000 clones, around a sixth being singletons. The TCR comes from a young woman in good health. This rearrangement joins TRBV29-1 to TRBJ1-1; 8 nucleotides align to TRBD1. Sequenced input: naive CD4+ T cells from blood. CDR3 region: CSVVGWTGQGTEAFF. DNA for the CDR3: TGCAGCGTTGTGGGGTGGACAGGGCAAGGCACTGAAGCTTTCTTT.